What follows describes a single TCR beta chain. Its antigen is unidentified. Profiling relied on immunoSEQ multiplex PCR, and the TCRdb table lists in-frame clones only, not all of them. The sample has 20,000 to 25,000 clones; less than 90% are singletons. These data are taken from a study of T cells after posttransplantation cyclophosphamide. Points from the study as a whole: TRB overlap between skin or GI tissue T cells and blood was limited. Recipient CMV seropositivity and CMV reactivation strongly tracked TRB clonality.

Unmatched junction bases numbered 4, after V lost 5 bases and J lost 2 bases. The germline CDR1 and CDR2 sequences are PRHDT and FYEKMQ (reference sequence). The CDR3 consists of 15 residues. Treatment was busulfan-fludarabine conditioning, a marrow graft, and cyclophosphamide on days +3 and +4. Sequencing used PBMCs, obtained after allogeneic stem cell transplant with posttransplant cyclophosphamide. The clonotype comes from a female patient younger than 45 who received an allogeneic stem cell transplant from an unrelated donor, was CMV-positive, and had no GVHD. A share of the T cells may be of graft donor origin. The chain has TRBV13 and TRBJ2-5; TRBD1 matches at 11 bases. The CDR3 loop is CASSPRDRGQETQYF. CDR3 DNA: TGTGCCAGCAGCCCACGGGACAGGGGGCAAGAGACCCAGTACTTC.